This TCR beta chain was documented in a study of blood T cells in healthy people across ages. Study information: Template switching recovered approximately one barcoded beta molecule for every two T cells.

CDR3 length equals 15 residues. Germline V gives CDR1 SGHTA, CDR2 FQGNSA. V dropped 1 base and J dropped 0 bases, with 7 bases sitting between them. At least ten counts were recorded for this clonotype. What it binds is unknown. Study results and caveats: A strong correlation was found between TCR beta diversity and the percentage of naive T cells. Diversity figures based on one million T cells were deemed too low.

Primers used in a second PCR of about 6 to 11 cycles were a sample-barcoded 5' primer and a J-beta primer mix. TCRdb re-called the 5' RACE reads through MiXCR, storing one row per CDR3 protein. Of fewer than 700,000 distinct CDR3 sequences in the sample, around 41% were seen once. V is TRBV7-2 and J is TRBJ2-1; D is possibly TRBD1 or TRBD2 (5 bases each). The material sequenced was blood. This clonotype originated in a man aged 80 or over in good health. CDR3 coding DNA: TGTGCCAGCAGCTTAGAGGGGAGCTCCTACAATGAGCAGTTCTTC. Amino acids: CASSLEGSSYNEQFF.